This T cell receptor (beta chain) was profiled in a study of shared clonotypes between healthy human individuals. In the study overall: Per-donor plates numbered three CD4 naive, three CD4 memory, two CD8 naive and one CD8 memory.

Using immunoSEQ multiplex PCR, the repertoire was profiled, and TCRdb retains in-frame clones only, with some absent. The sample lists about 1 million clones; under 80% were seen once. This clone was detected only once. V lost 6 bases and J lost 1, with 9 bases in between. This CDR3 spans 13 amino acids. The germline CDR1 and CDR2 sequences are SNHLY and FYNNEI. The chain couples TRBV2 to TRBJ2-5; D tentatively reads TRBD1 or TRBD2 (5 bases each). The sequencing sample was made of memory CD4+ T cells sorted from blood. The sample's subset: CD45RA-negative fraction. This TCR was sampled from a man between 18 and 29 years old in good health. The CDR3, as DNA: TGTGCCAGCAGCAGGGAGATCCAAGAGACCCAGTACTTC. It is translated as CASSREIQETQYF.